This T cell receptor beta chain is drawn from a study of kidney transplant recipient with SARS-CoV-2 infection. TCRdb reprocessed the reads via MiXCR and lists one record per CDR3 protein. The table has 200,000 to 300,000 distinct CDR3 sequences, about 30% seen once; the top ten hold roughly 7%. In this sample, this clonotype turned up many times. The CDR3 is made up of 17 amino acids. The starting material was a blood sample, obtained at baseline and between days 110 and 120 from a kidney transplant recipient. The TCR originated in a male patient younger than 45 who had COVID-19 and was a kidney transplant recipient. The graft donor may have contributed some T cells. This chain joins TRBV21-1 and TRBJ2-3; TRBD2, the D gene given by the table, was not confirmed from the DNA. TRBV21-1 corresponds to a pseudogene. DNA of the CDR3: TGTGCCAGCAGACTACGTTTAGCTACAGTCATGCAAGATACGCAGTATTTT. Amino acids: CASRLRLATVMQDTQYF.